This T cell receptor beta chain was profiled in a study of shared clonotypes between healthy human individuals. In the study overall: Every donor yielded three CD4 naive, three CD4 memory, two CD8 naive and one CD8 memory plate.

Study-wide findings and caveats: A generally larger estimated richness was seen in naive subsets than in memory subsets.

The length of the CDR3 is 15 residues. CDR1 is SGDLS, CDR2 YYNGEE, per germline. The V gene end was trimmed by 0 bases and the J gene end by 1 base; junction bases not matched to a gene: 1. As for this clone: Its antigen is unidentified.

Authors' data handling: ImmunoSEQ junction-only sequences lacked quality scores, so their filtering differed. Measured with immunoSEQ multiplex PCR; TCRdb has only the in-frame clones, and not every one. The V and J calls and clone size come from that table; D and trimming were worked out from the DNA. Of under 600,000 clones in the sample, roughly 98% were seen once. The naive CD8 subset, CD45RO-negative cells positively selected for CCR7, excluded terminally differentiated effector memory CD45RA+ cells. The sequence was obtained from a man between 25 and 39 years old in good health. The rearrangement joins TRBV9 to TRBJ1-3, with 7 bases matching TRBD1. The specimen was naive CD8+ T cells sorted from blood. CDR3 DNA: TGTGCCAGCAGCGTAGGACAGGGTTCTGGAAACACCATATATTTT. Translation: CASSVGQGSGNTIYF.